This TCR beta chain was recorded in a study of technical replicates of blood from four donors. Data came from immunoSEQ multiplex PCR; TCRdb stores just in-frame clones and leaves some out. The sample lists roughly 70,000 clones; around 94% were seen once. V lost 5 bases to trimming and J lost 3 bases, with 14 bases between them. The CDR3 runs 15 residues. Germline assignment: CDR1 LNHDA and CDR2 SQIVND (reference sequence). The sequenced sample consisted of T cells isolated from PBMCs. This sequence originates from a human donor in good health. V is TRBV19 and J is TRBJ1-5; D gene ambiguous. The CDR3 region is CASSPRHDNNQPQHF. The DNA of the CDR3 is TGTGCCAGTAGTCCAAGACATGATAACAATCAGCCCCAGCATTTT.